Listed below are T cell receptor beta chains from one sample, sequenced in a study of cytomegalovirus exposure and HLA in healthy donors. TCRdb keeps only in-frame clones here, not all; method: immunoSEQ multiplex PCR. The sample carries 110,000 or so clones, over 60% recorded once. Sequencing was performed on PBMCs. These receptors were collected from a man aged 18 to 29 in good health and CMV-seropositive. CDR3s include the opening cysteine and the closing phenylalanine or tryptophan. A D gene is named only where the DNA matches it firmly. Clone size is given for some rows only: seen once, a few or many times, or a class if the clone is expanded.

d_gene,abundance,j_gene,v_gene,CDR3aa,CDR3nt
-,-,TRBJ2-3,TRBV28,CASYGLGRDTQYF,TGTGCCAGCTACGGACTGGGGAGAGATACGCAGTATTTT
TRBD1,-,TRBJ1-1,TRBV7-9,CASSPTGGVSEAFF,TGTGCCAGCAGCCCGACAGGGGGGGTAAGTGAAGCTTTCTTT
-,-,TRBJ2-7,TRBV30,CAWSIQNYEQYF,TGTGCCTGGAGTATACAGAACTACGAGCAGTACTTC
TRBD1,-,TRBJ2-3,TRBV7-7,CASSSGQARTDTQYF,TGTGCCAGCAGCTCCGGACAGGCTCGAACAGATACGCAGTATTTT
-,-,TRBJ1-2,TRBV2,CASSDGRGDDGYTF,TGTGCCAGCAGTGATGGCCGGGGGGATGATGGCTACACCTTC
-,-,TRBJ2-1,TRBV6-1,CASSRQAYNEQFF,TGTGCCAGCAGCCGACAGGCATACAATGAGCAGTTCTTC
-,once,TRBJ1-1,TRBV27,CASSSGTGKEAFF,TGTGCCAGCAGCTCTGGTACAGGGAAGGAAGCTTTCTTT
-,-,TRBJ2-5,TRBV5-1,CASNPGGETQYF,TGCGCCAGCAACCCCGGAGGAGAGACCCAGTACTTC
TRBD2,-,TRBJ2-1,TRBV23-1,CASSLKRGYNEQFF,TGCGCCAGCAGTCTAAAGCGGGGGTACAATGAGCAGTTCTTC
TRBD1,-,TRBJ2-4,TRBV7-9,CASSLETGTGVRIQYF,TGTGCCAGCAGCCTTGAAACCGGGACAGGGGTTCGCATTCAGTACTTC
-,-,TRBJ1-5,TRBV6-5,CASSLRLSNQPQHF,TGTGCCAGCAGCCTGCGACTCAGCAATCAGCCCCAGCATTTT
-,-,TRBJ1-4,TRBV5-1,CASTERWGGEKLFF,TGCGCCAGCACCGAAAGGTGGGGAGGGGAAAAACTGTTTTTT
TRBD1,-,TRBJ1-1,TRBV5-6,CASTGTGGEAFF,TGTGCCAGCACCGGGACAGGCGGTGAAGCTTTCTTT
-,-,TRBJ2-2,TRBV4-1,CASSQATANTGELFF,TGCGCCAGCAGCCAAGCGACAGCGAACACCGGGGAGCTGTTTTTT
-,once,TRBJ2-1,TRBV29-1,CSVWRGSGNEQFF,TGCAGCGTTTGGAGGGGATCCGGCAATGAGCAGTTCTTC
TRBD1,-,TRBJ1-2,TRBV2,CASKTTGEGHYGYTF,TGTGCCAGCAAGACGACAGGGGAGGGACACTATGGCTACACCTTC
TRBD2,-,TRBJ2-1,TRBV4-1,CASSRAGGYNEQFF,TGCGCCAGCAGCCGGGCGGGGGGGTACAATGAGCAGTTCTTC
TRBD2,few,TRBJ2-5,TRBV2,CASSAWLAGVETQYF,TGTGCCAGCAGTGCTTGGCTAGCGGGGGTGGAGACCCAGTACTTC
TRBD2,-,TRBJ2-3,TRBV4-2,CASSQGFSGGSRTDTQYF,TGTGCCAGCAGCCAAGGGTTTAGCGGGGGGTCCCGCACAGATACGCAGTATTTT
-,few,TRBJ2-1,TRBV7-9,CASSLEQGNEQFF,TGTGCCAGCAGCTTGGAACAGGGAAATGAGCAGTTCTTC
TRBD2,-,TRBJ2-2,TRBV27,CASKPNSGVGGELFF,TGTGCCAGCAAACCTAATAGCGGGGTGGGCGGGGAGCTGTTTTTT
-,-,TRBJ2-1,TRBV6-1,CASRLEPWTYNEQFF,TGTGCCAGCAGACTAGAGCCTTGGACCTACAATGAGCAGTTCTTC
TRBD2,once,TRBJ2-7,TRBV5-4,CASSSKRGALGYEQYF,TGTGCCAGCAGCTCGAAGCGGGGGGCCCTCGGGTACGAGCAGTACTTC
TRBD2,-,TRBJ2-5,TRBV7-3,CASSPASGAQETQYF,TGTGCCAGCAGCCCTGCTAGCGGAGCCCAAGAGACCCAGTACTTC
TRBD1,-,TRBJ2-5,TRBV11-2,CASSWWETGGETQYF,TGTGCCAGCAGTTGGTGGGAGACAGGGGGAGAGACCCAGTACTTC
TRBD1,-,TRBJ2-7,TRBV28,CASSDPGTGDHEQYF,TGTGCCAGCAGTGACCCCGGGACAGGGGACCACGAGCAGTACTTC
-,few,TRBJ1-3,TRBV6-6,CASQRGLGGNTIYF,TGTGCCAGCCAAAGGGGGTTAGGTGGAAACACCATATATTTT
-,-,TRBJ2-2,TRBV6-6,CASSRWATNTGELFF,TGTGCCAGCAGTCGTTGGGCCACGAACACCGGGGAGCTGTTTTTT
-,-,TRBJ1-2,TRBV4-1,CASSQDPGMAGYTF,TGCGCCAGCAGCCAAGATCCGGGAATGGCTGGCTACACCTTC
TRBD1,few,TRBJ1-1,TRBV20-1,CSAEQGTEAFF,TGCAGTGCTGAACAGGGGACTGAAGCTTTCTTT
TRBD1,once,TRBJ1-5,TRBV6-5,CASVPGQADQPQHF,TGTGCCAGCGTACCGGGACAGGCCGATCAGCCCCAGCATTTT
-,-,TRBJ2-1,TRBV5-1,CASSFLTTGRPSSYNEQFF,TGCGCCAGCAGCTTTCTTACGACAGGCCGACCTAGCTCCTACAATGAGCAGTTCTTC
-,-,TRBJ2-1,TRBV19,CASSNQGYNEQFF,TGTGCCAGTAGTAACCAGGGGTACAATGAGCAGTTCTTC
TRBD1,few,TRBJ2-1,TRBV6-6,CASRSGQGADEQFF,TGTGCCAGCAGATCTGGACAGGGGGCCGATGAGCAGTTCTTC
TRBD1,-,TRBJ1-6,TRBV7-9,CASRPSRQGSYNSPLHF,TGTGCCAGCAGGCCCAGCCGACAGGGCTCCTATAATTCACCCCTCCACTTT
TRBD2,-,TRBJ2-2,TRBV5-1,CASSLASGEKSGELFF,TGCGCCAGCAGCTTGGCTAGCGGAGAAAAGTCTGGGGAGCTGTTTTTT
TRBD1,-,TRBJ1-1,TRBV11-2,CASSSTRGRGTEAFF,TGTGCCAGCAGCTCGACCAGGGGGCGAGGCACTGAAGCTTTCTTT